This TCR beta chain was observed in a study of T cells after yellow fever vaccination (dated by TCRdb to about 2019). About the investigation overall: The SMART-Seq v4 Ultra Low Input RNA kit was used to prepare libraries from fractions with low cell numbers. To follow T-cell clones before and after primary and booster YFV17D yellow fever vaccination, bulk TCR alpha and beta repertoires were sequenced over time. Blood was drawn at multiple timepoints before and after primary and secondary immunization, with bulk PBMC replicates and cell subsets isolated. Two healthy male donors, one aged 18 to 29 and one aged 30 to 40 years, made up the cohort. Here is what the overall study found, with its caveats: A small share of clonotypes occurred in both CD4 and CD8 compartments, likely arising from convergent recombination. After the booster, most clones that had expanded after primary vaccination were detected again (approximately 97% of CD4 and around 88% of CD8), suggesting broad maintenance of memory. Compared with the primary T-cell response, the secondary T-cell response was weaker but faster, peaking on day 5 rather than day 15. Computational filtering was needed because FACS-sorted repertoires could contain abundant contaminating clonotypes from the bulk population. Because the study included only a couple of donors, the extent to which the findings can be generalized is limited.

From the germline V gene, CDR1 is SGHVS and CDR2 is FNYEAQ. V loses 1 base of germline sequence and J loses 4 bases, and the interval between the two ends is 7 bases. There are 13 amino acids in the CDR3, from cysteine to phenylalanine inclusive. Left in the record is the CDR3 DNA by itself, 39 bases read in frame from the first base. This clonotype was picked up many times. Its antigen specificity is not known. No much larger clone is present one base from it, and per-base qualities are unavailable. The listed sequencing device is Illumina NovaSeq 6000. TCR cDNA was synthesized by 5'RACE template switching, through which a universal primer site and unique molecular identifiers were introduced. Priming of cDNA synthesis was performed from both the TCR alpha and TCR beta constant segments. Library amplification used two PCR steps, and the second PCR step added sample barcodes and sequencing adapters. Sequencing of libraries was done on Illumina HiSeq 2500 (2x100 bp) or NovaSeq (2x150 bp). In the paper's pipeline: Demultiplexing of reads and collapsing into UMI consensus sequences were performed with MIGEC, and V(D)J alignment was carried out with MiXCR. Vaccine-responding clonotypes were identified with edgeR using replicate PBMC samples, with FDR below 0.01 and a log2 fold change above 5 up to day 15 being required. Each bulk clonotype was labeled CD4 or CD8 based on which sequenced repertoire, CD4 or CD8, contained the clonotype at higher abundance. In-frame beta chains were kept once TCRdb had trimmed the public reads at Q25 with fastp and called clones with MiXCR. Rows with a matching CDR3 protein are joined into one entry that keeps the most common DNA and genes. These V and J calls rely on TCRdb rather than the paper's analysis. The sample table holds over 250,000 distinct CDR3 sequences, of which approximately 4% were seen once. The ten biggest clones cover about 22% of the sample.

The sample's treatment or condition label, in plain terms: live attenuated yellow fever vaccine strain. At each blood-draw timepoint, two biological replicates of bulk PBMCs were obtained. PBMCs were isolated from peripheral blood using a standard Ficoll-Paque protocol. TriZol was used to extract RNA from bulk PBMCs, CD4 and CD8 fractions, and dextramer-positive and dextramer-negative fractions. The chain employs TRBV7-6 and TRBJ1-2; the D gene is unclear. This TCR derives from a man between 18 and 35 years old who received the YFV17D yellow fever vaccine. The sequencing used PBMCs, collected 5 days after the yellow fever booster vaccination. The nucleotides read TGTGCCAGCAGCTTAGTACAGAGCTATGGCTACACCTTC. The translation is CASSLVQSYGYTF.